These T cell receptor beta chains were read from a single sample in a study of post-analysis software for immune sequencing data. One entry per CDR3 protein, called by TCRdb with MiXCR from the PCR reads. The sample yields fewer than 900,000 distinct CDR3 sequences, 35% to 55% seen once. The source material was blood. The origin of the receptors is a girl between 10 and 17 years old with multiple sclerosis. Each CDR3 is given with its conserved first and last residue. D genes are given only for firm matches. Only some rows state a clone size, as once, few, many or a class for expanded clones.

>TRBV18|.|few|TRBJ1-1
CASSPTYKEAFF
TGTGCCAGCTCACCCACGTACAAAGAAGCTTTCTTT
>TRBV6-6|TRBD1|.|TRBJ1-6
CASSYSPQGAGNSPLHF
TGTGCCAGCAGTTACTCGCCCCAGGGGGCGGGTAATTCACCCCTCCACTTT
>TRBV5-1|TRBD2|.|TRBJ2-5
CASSATGGNVRETQYF
TGCGCCAGCAGCGCGACGGGAGGTAATGTTCGGGAGACCCAGTACTTC
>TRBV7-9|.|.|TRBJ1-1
CASSPSSRAGVVNTEAFF
TGTGCCAGCAGCCCCTCTTCCAGGGCTGGTGTTGTGAACACTGAAGCTTTCTTT
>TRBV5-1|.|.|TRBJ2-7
CASSLEQGTYEQYF
TGCGCCAGCAGCTTGGAGCAGGGGACTTACGAGCAGTACTTC
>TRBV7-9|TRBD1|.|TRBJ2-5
CASSSTGVAEQETQYF
TGTGCCAGCAGCTCCACAGGGGTTGCGGAGCAAGAGACCCAGTACTTC
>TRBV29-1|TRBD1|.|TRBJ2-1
CRVGPTGANEQFF
TGCAGGGTGGGGCCGACAGGGGCAAATGAGCAGTTCTTC
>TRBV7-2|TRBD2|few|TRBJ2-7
CASSLALVAGRYEQYF
TGTGCCAGCAGCTTAGCGCTGGTAGCGGGCCGCTACGAGCAGTACTTC
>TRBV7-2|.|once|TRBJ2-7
CASSLEAGRYSCEQYF
TGTGCCAGCAGCTTAGAGGCGGGACGGTACTCCTGCGAGCAGTACTTC
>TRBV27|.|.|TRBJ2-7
CASSFHGSYEQYF
TGTGCCAGCAGTTTTCATGGATCCTACGAGCAGTACTTC
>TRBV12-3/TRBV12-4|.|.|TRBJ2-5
CASSPTGQAEQYF
TGTGCCAGCAGCCCTACAGGGCAAGCGGAGCAGTACTTC
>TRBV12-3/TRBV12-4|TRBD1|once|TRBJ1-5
CASRGQGSNQPQHF
TGTGCCAGCCGAGGACAGGGATCCAATCAGCCCCAGCATTTT
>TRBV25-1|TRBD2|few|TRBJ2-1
CATLAAGTYNEQFF
TGTGCCACACTAGCGGCCGGCACCTACAATGAGCAGTTCTTC
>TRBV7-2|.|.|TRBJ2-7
CASSAFDEQYF
TGTGCCAGCAGCGCCTTTGACGAGCAGTACTTC
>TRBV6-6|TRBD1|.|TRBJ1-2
CASREQGVHGYTF
TGTGCCAGCAGGGAGCAGGGGGTTCATGGCTACACCTTC
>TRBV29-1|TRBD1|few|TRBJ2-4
CSVQGAGAKNIQYF
TGCAGCGTACAGGGGGCTGGAGCCAAAAACATTCAGTACTTC
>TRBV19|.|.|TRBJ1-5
CASSMPSRYSNQPQHF
TGTGCCAGTAGTATGCCCAGCCGGTATAGCAATCAGCCCCAGCATTTT
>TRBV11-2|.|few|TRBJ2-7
CASSPSTTADSTFYEQYF
TGTGCCAGCAGCCCGAGTACCACAGCGGACTCCACCTTCTACGAGCAGTACTTC
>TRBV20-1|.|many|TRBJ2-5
CSATDSIPIQETQYF
TGCAGTGCGACAGACAGCATACCAATCCAAGAGACCCAGTACTTC
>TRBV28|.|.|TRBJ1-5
CASSLRELPQHF
TGTGCCAGCAGTTTAAGGGAGCTGCCCCAGCATTTT
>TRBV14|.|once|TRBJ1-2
CASSQDPGYGYTF
TGTGCCAGCAGCCAAGACCCGGGTTATGGCTACACCTTC
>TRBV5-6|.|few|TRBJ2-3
CASSFGRAGTDTQYF
TGTGCCAGCAGCTTTGGAAGGGCTGGCACAGATACGCAGTATTTT
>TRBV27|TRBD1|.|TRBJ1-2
CANSFTGGDYGYTF
TGTGCCAACAGTTTCACAGGGGGCGATTATGGCTACACCTTC
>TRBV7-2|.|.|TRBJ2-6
CASSLDLPGANVLTF
TGTGCCAGCAGCCTCGACCTCCCTGGGGCCAACGTCCTGACTTTC
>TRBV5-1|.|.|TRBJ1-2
CASSPGQGPKYGYTF
TGCGCCAGCAGCCCGGGGCAGGGACCGAAATATGGCTACACCTTC
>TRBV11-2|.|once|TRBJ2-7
CASSATWPSYEQYF
TGTGCCAGCAGCGCTACTTGGCCCTCCTACGAGCAGTACTTC